These T cell receptor beta chains were read from a single sample in a study of cytomegalovirus exposure and HLA in healthy donors. Only in-frame clones appear in the TCRdb table, and some are missing; sequencing was by immunoSEQ multiplex PCR. The repertoire holds 110,000 to 150,000 clones, 80% to 95% seen once, with approximately 0.7% in the top ten. Sequencing used PBMCs. These receptors all stem from a man younger than 30 in good health and CMV-seronegative. Both conserved end residues are part of each CDR3. Each record gives: V gene, J gene, D gene, clone size, CDR3 DNA, CDR3 protein. The D gene is left open where the match is weak. Clone size is given for some rows only: seen once, a few or many times, or a class if the clone is expanded.

v_call: TRBV7-9
j_call: TRBJ1-2
d_call: TRBD1
clone_size: NA
cdr3_nt: TGTGCCAGCAGCTCCGGGACAGGGACGATGGGTGGCTACACCTTC
cdr3_aa: CASSSGTGTMGGYTF

v_call: TRBV23-1
j_call: TRBJ2-6
d_call: NA
clone_size: NA
cdr3_nt: TGCGCCAGCAGTCAATCTCGGGACAAGGGAAACTCTGGGGCCAACGTCCTGACTTTC
cdr3_aa: CASSQSRDKGNSGANVLTF

v_call: TRBV4-3
j_call: TRBJ1-2
d_call: NA
clone_size: NA
cdr3_nt: TGCGCCAGCAGCCAAGATTCCGGGGGGACCTATGGCTACACCTTC
cdr3_aa: CASSQDSGGTYGYTF

v_call: TRBV9
j_call: TRBJ2-7
d_call: NA
clone_size: NA
cdr3_nt: TGTGCCAGCAGCGAGGGGGGGACTGGTTGGAACGAGCAGTACTTC
cdr3_aa: CASSEGGTGWNEQYF

v_call: TRBV4-2
j_call: TRBJ2-5
d_call: TRBD2
clone_size: NA
cdr3_nt: TGTGCCAGCAGCCAGGGACTAGCGGGGGGCACTATTTGGTGGGAGACCCAGTACTTC
cdr3_aa: CASSQGLAGGTIWWETQYF

v_call: TRBV10-3
j_call: TRBJ2-2
d_call: TRBD1
clone_size: NA
cdr3_nt: TGTGCCATCAGGGGAGACAGGGGAAACACCGGGGAGCTGTTTTTT
cdr3_aa: CAIRGDRGNTGELFF

v_call: TRBV5-1
j_call: TRBJ2-1
d_call: TRBD2
clone_size: NA
cdr3_nt: TGCGCCAGCAGCTTGAGGACTAGCGGGAGGTCCTCCTACAATGAGCAGTTCTTC
cdr3_aa: CASSLRTSGRSSYNEQFF

v_call: TRBV5-1
j_call: TRBJ2-1
d_call: NA
clone_size: NA
cdr3_nt: TGCGCCAGCAGCTCTCTAGCGACAATCTACAATGAGCAGTTCTTC
cdr3_aa: CASSSLATIYNEQFF

v_call: TRBV30
j_call: TRBJ1-3
d_call: NA
clone_size: NA
cdr3_nt: TGTGCCTGGGACAGGGGAAACACCATATATTTT
cdr3_aa: CAWDRGNTIYF

v_call: TRBV5-1
j_call: TRBJ2-1
d_call: TRBD1
clone_size: NA
cdr3_nt: TGCGCCAGCAGCTCTAGAAAAACAGGGGGCAGCTCCTACAATGAGCAGTTCTTC
cdr3_aa: CASSSRKTGGSSYNEQFF

v_call: TRBV19
j_call: TRBJ2-1
d_call: TRBD2
clone_size: NA
cdr3_nt: TGTGCCAGTAGTGTTCTAGCGGGGGGTTCCAATGAGCAGTTCTTC
cdr3_aa: CASSVLAGGSNEQFF

v_call: TRBV7-6
j_call: TRBJ2-5
d_call: TRBD2
clone_size: NA
cdr3_nt: TGTGCCAGCAGCTTAACTAGCGGGGGCGTGGAGACCCAGTACTTC
cdr3_aa: CASSLTSGGVETQYF

v_call: TRBV4-2
j_call: TRBJ2-7
d_call: TRBD2
clone_size: NA
cdr3_nt: TGTGCCAGCAGCCAAGAAGAGGGTCTGGGACTACTGAACTACGAGCAGTACTTC
cdr3_aa: CASSQEEGLGLLNYEQYF

v_call: TRBV7-9
j_call: TRBJ2-3
d_call: TRBD1
clone_size: NA
cdr3_nt: TGTGCCAGCAGCTTAGCGGCTACAGGGGGGATCACAGATACGCAGTATTTT
cdr3_aa: CASSLAATGGITDTQYF

v_call: TRBV7-8
j_call: TRBJ2-1
d_call: TRBD1
clone_size: NA
cdr3_nt: TGTGCCAGCAGCTTAGCGCGATTTTGGGGACAGTCGGATGAGCAGTTCTTC
cdr3_aa: CASSLARFWGQSDEQFF

v_call: TRBV10-1
j_call: TRBJ2-7
d_call: TRBD1
clone_size: NA
cdr3_nt: TGCGCCAGCGGACAGGGGTACGAGCAGTACTTC
cdr3_aa: CASGQGYEQYF

v_call: TRBV7-9
j_call: TRBJ1-1
d_call: NA
clone_size: NA
cdr3_nt: TGTGCCAGCAGCCCCAATAGGGGCGGGGGCACTGAAGCTTTCTTT
cdr3_aa: CASSPNRGGGTEAFF

v_call: TRBV6-5
j_call: TRBJ1-5
d_call: NA
clone_size: NA
cdr3_nt: TGTGCCAGCAGTTACCTCCCAGGGGCCAGCAATCAGCCCCAGCATTTT
cdr3_aa: CASSYLPGASNQPQHF

v_call: TRBV20-1
j_call: TRBJ1-1
d_call: NA
clone_size: NA
cdr3_nt: TGCAGTGCGAGAGCAGGCCAGACAGCTTTCTTT
cdr3_aa: CSARAGQTAFF

v_call: TRBV27
j_call: TRBJ1-2
d_call: TRBD1
clone_size: few
cdr3_nt: TGTGCCAGCAGCCGGGACAGGGACCATGGCTACACCTTC
cdr3_aa: CASSRDRDHGYTF